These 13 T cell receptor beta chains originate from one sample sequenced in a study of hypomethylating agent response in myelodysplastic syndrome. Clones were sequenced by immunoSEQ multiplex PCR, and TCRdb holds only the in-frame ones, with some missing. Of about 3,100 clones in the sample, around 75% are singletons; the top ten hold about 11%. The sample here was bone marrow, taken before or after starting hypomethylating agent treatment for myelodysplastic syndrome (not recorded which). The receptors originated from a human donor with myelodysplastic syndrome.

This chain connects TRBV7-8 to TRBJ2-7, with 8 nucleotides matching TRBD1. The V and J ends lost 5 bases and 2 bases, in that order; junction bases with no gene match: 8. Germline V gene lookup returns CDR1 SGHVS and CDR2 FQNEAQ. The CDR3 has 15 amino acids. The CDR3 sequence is CASSPRDRPTYEQYF. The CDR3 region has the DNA TGTGCCAGCAGCCCCCGGGACAGGCCCACCTACGAGCAGTACTTC.

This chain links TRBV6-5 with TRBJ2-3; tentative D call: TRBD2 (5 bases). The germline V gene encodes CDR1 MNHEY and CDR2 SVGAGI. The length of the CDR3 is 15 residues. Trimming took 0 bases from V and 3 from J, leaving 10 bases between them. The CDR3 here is CASSYSEGRTDTQYF. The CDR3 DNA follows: TGTGCCAGCAGTTACTCAGAGGGTAGGACAGATACGCAGTATTTT.

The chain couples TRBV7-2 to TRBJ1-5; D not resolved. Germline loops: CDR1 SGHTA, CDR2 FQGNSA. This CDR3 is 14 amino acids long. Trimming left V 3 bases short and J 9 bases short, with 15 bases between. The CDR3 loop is CASSFLVIGRPQHF. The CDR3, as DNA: TGTGCCAGCAGCTTTTTAGTTATTGGGAGGCCCCAGCATTTT.

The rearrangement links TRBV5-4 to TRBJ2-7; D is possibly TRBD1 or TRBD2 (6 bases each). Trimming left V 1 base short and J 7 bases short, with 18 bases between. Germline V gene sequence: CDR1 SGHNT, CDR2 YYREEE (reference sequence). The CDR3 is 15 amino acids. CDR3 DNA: TGTGCCAGCAGCTTGCAGGGGACTCCTTCGGGGGAGCAGTACTTC. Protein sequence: CASSLQGTPSGEQYF.

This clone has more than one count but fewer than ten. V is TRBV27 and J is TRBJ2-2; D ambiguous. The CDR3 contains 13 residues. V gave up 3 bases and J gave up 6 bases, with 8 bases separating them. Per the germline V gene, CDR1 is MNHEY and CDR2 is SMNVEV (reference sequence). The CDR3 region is CASSFTSAGELFF. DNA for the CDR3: TGTGCCAGCAGTTTTACCTCTGCCGGGGAGCTGTTTTTT.

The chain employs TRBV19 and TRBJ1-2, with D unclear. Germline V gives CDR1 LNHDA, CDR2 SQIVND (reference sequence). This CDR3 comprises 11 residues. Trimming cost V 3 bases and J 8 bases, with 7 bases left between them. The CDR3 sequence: CASSILSGYTF. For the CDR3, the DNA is TGTGCCAGTAGTATCCTTTCAGGCTACACCTTC.

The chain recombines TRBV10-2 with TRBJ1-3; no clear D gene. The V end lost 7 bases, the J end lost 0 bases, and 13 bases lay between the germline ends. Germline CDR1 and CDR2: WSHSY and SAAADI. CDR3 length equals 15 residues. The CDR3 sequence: CASKDGRISGNTIYF. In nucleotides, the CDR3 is TGCGCCAGCAAGGACGGGCGAATCTCTGGAAACACCATATATTTT.

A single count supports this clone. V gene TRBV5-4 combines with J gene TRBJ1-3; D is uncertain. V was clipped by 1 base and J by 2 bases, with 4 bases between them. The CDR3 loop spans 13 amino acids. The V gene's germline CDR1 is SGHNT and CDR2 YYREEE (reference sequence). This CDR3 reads CASSLNPGNTIYF. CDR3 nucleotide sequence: TGTGCCAGCAGCTTGAATCCTGGAAACACCATATATTTT.

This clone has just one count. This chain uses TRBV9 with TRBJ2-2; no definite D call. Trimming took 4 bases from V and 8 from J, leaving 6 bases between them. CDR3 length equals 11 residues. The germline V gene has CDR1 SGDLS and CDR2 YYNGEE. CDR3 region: CASSLRGELFF. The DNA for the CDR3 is TGTGCCAGCAGCCTCAGGGGGGAGCTGTTTTTT.

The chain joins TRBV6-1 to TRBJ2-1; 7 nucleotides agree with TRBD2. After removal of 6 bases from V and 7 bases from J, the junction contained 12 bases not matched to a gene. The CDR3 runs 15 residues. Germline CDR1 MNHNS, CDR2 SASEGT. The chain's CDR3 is CASSAQVGGGNEQFF. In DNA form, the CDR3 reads TGTGCCAGCAGCGCGCAGGTGGGCGGGGGTAATGAGCAGTTCTTC.

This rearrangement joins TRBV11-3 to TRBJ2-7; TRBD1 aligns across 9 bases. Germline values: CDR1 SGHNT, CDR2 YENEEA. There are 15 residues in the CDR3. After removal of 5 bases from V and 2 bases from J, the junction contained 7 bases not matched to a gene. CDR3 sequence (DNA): TGTGCCAGCAGCCCTCCGGGACAGGGAACCTACGAGCAGTACTTC. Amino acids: CASSPPGQGTYEQYF.

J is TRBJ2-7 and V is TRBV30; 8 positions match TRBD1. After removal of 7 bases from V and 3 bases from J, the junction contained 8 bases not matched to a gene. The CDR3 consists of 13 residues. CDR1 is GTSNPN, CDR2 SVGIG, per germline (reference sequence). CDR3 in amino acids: CAYRDRLYYEQYF. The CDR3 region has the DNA TGTGCCTACCGGGACAGGCTCTACTACGAGCAGTACTTC. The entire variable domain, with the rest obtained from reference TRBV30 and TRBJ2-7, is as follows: SQTIHQWPATLVQPVGSPLSLECTVEGTSNPNLYWYRQAAGRGLQLLFYSVGIGQISSEVPQNLSASRPQDRQFILSSKKLLLSDSGFYLCAYRDRLYYEQYFGPGTRLTVT.

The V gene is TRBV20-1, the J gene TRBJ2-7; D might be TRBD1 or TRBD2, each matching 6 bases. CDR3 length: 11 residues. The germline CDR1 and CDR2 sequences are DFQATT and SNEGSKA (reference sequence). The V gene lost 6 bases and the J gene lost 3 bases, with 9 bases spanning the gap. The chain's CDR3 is CSAKGGYEQYF. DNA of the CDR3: TGCAGTGCCAAGGGGGGCTACGAGCAGTACTTC.